This TCR beta chain was identified during a study of cytomegalovirus exposure and HLA in healthy donors. Germline V gene sequence: CDR1 SNHLY, CDR2 FYNNEI. There are 13 residues in the CDR3. With 6 bases removed from V and 4 bases from J, the gap between germline ends came to 11 bases. 13 Jbeta primers and 60 Vbeta primers were used for the PCR. Generated by immunoSEQ multiplex PCR, the TCRdb table keeps only in-frame clones and is missing some. The sample shows about 190,000 clones, roughly 80% of them seen only once. Findings and limits, study-wide: HLA alleles were associated with fewer than 20,000 TCR beta sequences in a later analysis at 0.05 false discovery rate. Among TCR beta chains, those listed as cytomegalovirus-associated numbered over 150. When analyzed later, the rates of TCR association showed variation by HLA locus, with DRB1 the most and HLA-C the fewest. Exclusion applied to some V segments, including TRBV6-2 and TRBV6-3, as they were indistinguishable.

Details on this clone: Its target is not known.

The chain joins TRBV2 to TRBJ2-3; no firm D call. Sequencing used PBMCs. The clonotype originates from a woman in her twenties or thirties in good health and CMV-seropositive. The CDR3 region is CASSRDWADTQYF. For the CDR3, the DNA is TGTGCCAGCAGCCGCGACTGGGCAGATACGCAGTATTTT.